Given below is one TCR beta chain in context. This specimen comes from a study of blood T cell repertoires in COVID-19. Turning to the study itself: There were acute and convalescent COVID-19 samples, and they came from the United States, Italy and Spain. Nucleic acid was either cDNA or gDNA, and it came from T cells, B-cell-depleted T cells, or PBMCs.

Authors' processing steps: Nucleated cell counts were estimated from reference gene primer amplification. Method: immunoSEQ multiplex PCR; TCRdb's copy keeps in-frame clones and lacks some. V and J calls and clone size are copied from that table; D and trimming were computed from the DNA. The sample lists 71,000 or so clones, approximately 83% occurring once. The ends lost 3 bases at V and 7 bases at J; junction bases unmatched: 2. This CDR3 contains 14 residues. Germline CDR1 is SGHVS and CDR2 is FQNEAQ. The sample was peripheral blood. The chain couples TRBV7-8 to TRBJ2-1; 11 nucleotides line up with TRBD1. The TCR comes from a man between 65 and 85 years old with acute or convalescent COVID-19. The CDR3 sequence is CASSFGQGANEQFF. CDR3 nucleotides: TGTGCCAGCAGCTTCGGACAGGGGGCGAATGAGCAGTTCTTC.